This note documents a single T cell receptor beta chain sequence. Its antigen is as yet unknown. The data originate from a study of cytomegalovirus exposure and HLA in healthy donors. Broader study findings: Productive rates of about 90% or about 30% were seen for most TCR beta V segments in an earlier analysis. Within a later analysis, the majority of CMV-associated TCR beta chains appeared HLA-restricted.

The ends were cut back, 5 bases at V and 4 bases at J, with 17 bases in the middle. The CDR3 contains 16 residues. CDR1 SGHVS and CDR2 FNYEAQ come from the germline V gene. The PCR was carried out with 60 Vbeta primers and 13 Jbeta primers. Using immunoSEQ multiplex PCR, the repertoire was profiled, and TCRdb retains in-frame clones only, with some absent. The table has roughly 100,000 clones, under 85% seen once; the top ten hold approximately 2%. Sequenced sample: PBMCs. V usage is TRBV7-6 and J usage is TRBJ2-2; possible D gene TRBD2, 5 bases. The TCR sequence derives from a man aged 25 to 45 in good health and CMV-seronegative. The CDR3 DNA reads as TGTGCCAGCAGCAGGACTGCGGGTCCTGGCACCGGGGAGCTGTTTTTT. It encodes CASSRTAGPGTGELFF.